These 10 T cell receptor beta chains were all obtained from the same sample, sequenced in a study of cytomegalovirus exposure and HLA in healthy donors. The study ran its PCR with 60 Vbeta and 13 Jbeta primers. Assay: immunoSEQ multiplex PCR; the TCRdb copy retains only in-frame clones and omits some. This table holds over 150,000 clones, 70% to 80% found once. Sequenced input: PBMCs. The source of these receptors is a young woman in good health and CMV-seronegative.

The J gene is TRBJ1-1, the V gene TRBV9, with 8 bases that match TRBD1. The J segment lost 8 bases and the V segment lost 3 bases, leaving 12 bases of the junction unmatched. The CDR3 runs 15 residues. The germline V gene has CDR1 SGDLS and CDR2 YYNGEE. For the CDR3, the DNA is TGTGCCAGCAGCGCCGGACAGGGTTTATGGAGCGAAGCTTTCTTT. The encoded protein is CASSAGQGLWSEAFF.

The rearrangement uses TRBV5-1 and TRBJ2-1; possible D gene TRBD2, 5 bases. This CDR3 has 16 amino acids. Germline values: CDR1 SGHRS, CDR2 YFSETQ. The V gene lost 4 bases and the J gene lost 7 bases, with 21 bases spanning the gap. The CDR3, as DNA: TGCGCCAGCAGCCCCGTTGTGGGGAGTCGGATAAATGAGCAGTTCTTC. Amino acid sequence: CASSPVVGSRINEQFF. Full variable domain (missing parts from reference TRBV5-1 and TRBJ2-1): KAGVTQTPRYLIKTRGQQVTLSCSPISGHRSVSWYQQTPGQGLQFLFEYFSETQRNKGNFPGRFSGRQFSNSRSEMNVSTLELGDSALYLCASSPVVGSRINEQFFGPGTRLTVL.

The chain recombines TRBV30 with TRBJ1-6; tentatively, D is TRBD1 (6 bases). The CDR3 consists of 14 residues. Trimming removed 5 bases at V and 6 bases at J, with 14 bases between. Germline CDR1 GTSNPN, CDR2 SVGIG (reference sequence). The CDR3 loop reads CAWARQATNSPLHF. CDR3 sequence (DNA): TGTGCCTGGGCAAGACAGGCTACTAATTCACCCCTCCACTTT.

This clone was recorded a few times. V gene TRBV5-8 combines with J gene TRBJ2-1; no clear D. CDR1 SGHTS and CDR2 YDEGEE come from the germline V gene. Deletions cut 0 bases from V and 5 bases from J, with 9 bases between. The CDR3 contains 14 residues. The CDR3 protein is CASSLEAGDNEQFF. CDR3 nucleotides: TGTGCCAGCAGCTTGGAGGCAGGTGACAATGAGCAGTTCTTC.

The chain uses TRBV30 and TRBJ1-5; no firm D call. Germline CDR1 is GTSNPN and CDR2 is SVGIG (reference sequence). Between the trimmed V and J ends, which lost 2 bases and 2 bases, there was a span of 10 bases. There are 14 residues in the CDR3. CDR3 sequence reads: CAWSFMEGNQPQHF. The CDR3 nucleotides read TGTGCCTGGAGTTTTATGGAGGGCAATCAGCCCCAGCATTTT. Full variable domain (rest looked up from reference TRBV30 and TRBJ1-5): SQTIHQWPATLVQPVGSPLSLECTVEGTSNPNLYWYRQAAGRGLQLLFYSVGIGQISSEVPQNLSASRPQDRQFILSSKKLLLSDSGFYLCAWSFMEGNQPQHFGDGTRLSIL.

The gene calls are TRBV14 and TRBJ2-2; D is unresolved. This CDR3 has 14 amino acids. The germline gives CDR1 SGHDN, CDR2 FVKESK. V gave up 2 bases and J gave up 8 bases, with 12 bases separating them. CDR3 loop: CASSQLSLAGELFF. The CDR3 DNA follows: TGTGCCAGCAGCCAACTGAGTTTAGCTGGGGAGCTGTTTTTT.

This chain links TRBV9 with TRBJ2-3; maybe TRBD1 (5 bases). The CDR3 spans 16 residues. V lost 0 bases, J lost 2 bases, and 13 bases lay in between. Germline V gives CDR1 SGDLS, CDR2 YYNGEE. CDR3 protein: CASSVGNRRYTDTQYF. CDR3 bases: TGTGCCAGCAGCGTAGGCAACAGGAGATACACAGATACGCAGTATTTT.

The CDR3 region is CASSAGVRTEAFF. The CDR3 DNA is TGTGCCAGCAGCGCAGGGGTAAGAACTGAAGCTTTCTTT. J is TRBJ1-1 and V is TRBV6-1; perhaps TRBD1 as D (6 bases). V lost 6 bases and J 5 bases, leaving 13 bases between the germline ends. CDR1 MNHNS and CDR2 SASEGT come from the germline V gene. The CDR3 has 13 residues.

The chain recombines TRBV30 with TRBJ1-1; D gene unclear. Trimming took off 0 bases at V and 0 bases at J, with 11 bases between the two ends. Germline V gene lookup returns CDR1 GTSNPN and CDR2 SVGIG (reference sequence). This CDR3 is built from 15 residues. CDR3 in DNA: TGTGCCTGGAGTGTAATGGCGGTCCTGAACACTGAAGCTTTCTTT. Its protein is CAWSVMAVLNTEAFF.

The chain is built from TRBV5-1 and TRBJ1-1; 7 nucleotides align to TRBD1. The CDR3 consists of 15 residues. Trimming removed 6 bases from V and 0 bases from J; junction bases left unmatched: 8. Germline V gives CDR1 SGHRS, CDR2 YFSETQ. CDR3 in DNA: TGCGCCAGCACCGGGACAGATCTTATGAACACTGAAGCTTTCTTT. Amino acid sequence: CASTGTDLMNTEAFF.